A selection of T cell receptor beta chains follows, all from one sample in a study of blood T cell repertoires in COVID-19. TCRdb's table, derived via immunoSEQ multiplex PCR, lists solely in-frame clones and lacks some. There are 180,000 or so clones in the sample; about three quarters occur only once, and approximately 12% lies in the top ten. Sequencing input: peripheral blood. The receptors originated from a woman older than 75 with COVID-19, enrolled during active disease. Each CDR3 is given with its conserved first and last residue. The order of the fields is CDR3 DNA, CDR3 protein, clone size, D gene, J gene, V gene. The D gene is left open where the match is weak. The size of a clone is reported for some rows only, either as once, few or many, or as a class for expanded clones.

CDR3nt: TGTGCCAGCAGCACCGGTGGTGAAGCTTTCTTT; CDR3aa: CASSTGGEAFF; abundance: NA; d_gene: NA; j_gene: TRBJ1-1; v_gene: TRBV12-3/TRBV12-4
CDR3nt: TGTGCCAGCAGCGCCAGCTGGGCGGGATACTACAATGAGCAGTTCTTC; CDR3aa: CASSASWAGYYNEQFF; abundance: NA; d_gene: NA; j_gene: TRBJ2-1; v_gene: TRBV11-2
CDR3nt: TGTGCCAGCAGGCCCGGGACTAGCGGGGCGGGGACCCAGTACTTC; CDR3aa: CASRPGTSGAGTQYF; abundance: NA; d_gene: TRBD2; j_gene: TRBJ2-5; v_gene: TRBV2
CDR3nt: TGTGCCAGCAAGCCGGGGGTGGGTAATCAGCCCCAGCATTTT; CDR3aa: CASKPGVGNQPQHF; abundance: NA; d_gene: NA; j_gene: TRBJ1-5; v_gene: TRBV2
CDR3nt: TGCGCCAGCAGCTTGGGCGGATATTCCTACGAGCAGTACTTC; CDR3aa: CASSLGGYSYEQYF; abundance: NA; d_gene: NA; j_gene: TRBJ2-7; v_gene: TRBV5-1
CDR3nt: TGTGCCAGCAGCCCTCCCCAGTCCAGCTCCTACAATGAGCAGTTCTTC; CDR3aa: CASSPPQSSSYNEQFF; abundance: NA; d_gene: NA; j_gene: TRBJ2-1; v_gene: TRBV7-9
CDR3nt: TGTGCCAGCAGCAGCCGGGACTACTCCTACGAGCAGTACTTC; CDR3aa: CASSSRDYSYEQYF; abundance: NA; d_gene: TRBD2; j_gene: TRBJ2-7; v_gene: TRBV7-2
CDR3nt: TGTGCCAGCAGCCTGGGACAGGGTGAATGGTATGGCTACACCTTC; CDR3aa: CASSLGQGEWYGYTF; abundance: NA; d_gene: TRBD1; j_gene: TRBJ1-2; v_gene: TRBV9
CDR3nt: TGTGCCAGCATAGGGACAGGGGACCATGGCTACACCTTC; CDR3aa: CASIGTGDHGYTF; abundance: NA; d_gene: TRBD1; j_gene: TRBJ1-2; v_gene: TRBV7-9
CDR3nt: TGTGCCAGAAGCTTGGGGCGGCTCCCGGCTAACTATGGCTACACCTTC; CDR3aa: CARSLGRLPANYGYTF; abundance: NA; d_gene: NA; j_gene: TRBJ1-2; v_gene: TRBV5-3
CDR3nt: TGTGCCAGCAGCTCACTGGGGACAGCGAACACTGAAGCTTTCTTT; CDR3aa: CASSSLGTANTEAFF; abundance: once; d_gene: TRBD1; j_gene: TRBJ1-1; v_gene: TRBV11-3
CDR3nt: TGTGCCAGCAGTGTTTGGGGTATCGGGGCTGAAGCTTTCTTT; CDR3aa: CASSVWGIGAEAFF; abundance: NA; d_gene: NA; j_gene: TRBJ1-1; v_gene: TRBV2
CDR3nt: TGTGCCACCAGCAGAGATCCCATGTCCCCCAACACCGGGGAGCTGTTTTTT; CDR3aa: CATSRDPMSPNTGELFF; abundance: NA; d_gene: NA; j_gene: TRBJ2-2; v_gene: TRBV15
CDR3nt: TGTGCCAGTAGTATAGTGGGCAGCGAGCAGTACTTC; CDR3aa: CASSIVGSEQYF; abundance: NA; d_gene: NA; j_gene: TRBJ2-7; v_gene: TRBV19
CDR3nt: TGTGCCAGCAGCCCAGGTCGGCCGTCACCCCTCCACTTT; CDR3aa: CASSPGRPSPLHF; abundance: NA; d_gene: NA; j_gene: TRBJ1-6; v_gene: TRBV16
CDR3nt: TGTGCCAGCAGAGCCCCTTGGGACAGCCATAACTATGGCTACACCTTC; CDR3aa: CASRAPWDSHNYGYTF; abundance: NA; d_gene: TRBD1; j_gene: TRBJ1-2; v_gene: TRBV7-2
CDR3nt: TGTGCCAGCTCACCGGATGCTCTAACAGGGGTTGGAAGCGAGCAGTACTTC; CDR3aa: CASSPDALTGVGSEQYF; abundance: NA; d_gene: TRBD1; j_gene: TRBJ2-7; v_gene: TRBV18
CDR3nt: TGTGCCAGCAGCTTAGGGGAGCGGGGGGCGCTTCCTGAAGCTTTCTTT; CDR3aa: CASSLGERGALPEAFF; abundance: NA; d_gene: NA; j_gene: TRBJ1-1; v_gene: TRBV7-4
CDR3nt: TGTGCCAGCAGGACCCTAGGACTAGCAGAAAACACCGGGGAGCTGTTTTTT; CDR3aa: CASRTLGLAENTGELFF; abundance: NA; d_gene: TRBD2; j_gene: TRBJ2-2; v_gene: TRBV28
CDR3nt: TGTGCCAGCAGCCCTATAGCGGGGGGGAAAGGTGAGCAGTTCTTC; CDR3aa: CASSPIAGGKGEQFF; abundance: NA; d_gene: TRBD2; j_gene: TRBJ2-1; v_gene: TRBV7-6
CDR3nt: TGTGCCAGCACGACAGGGAGCTTTTACGAGCAGTACTTC; CDR3aa: CASTTGSFYEQYF; abundance: NA; d_gene: TRBD1; j_gene: TRBJ2-7; v_gene: TRBV6-5
CDR3nt: TGTGCCAGCAGTTTTGAACAGAACTATGGCTACACCTTC; CDR3aa: CASSFEQNYGYTF; abundance: NA; d_gene: NA; j_gene: TRBJ1-2; v_gene: TRBV12-3/TRBV12-4
CDR3nt: TGTGCCAGCAGTTTCGAGAGGAACACTGAAGCTTTCTTT; CDR3aa: CASSFERNTEAFF; abundance: NA; d_gene: NA; j_gene: TRBJ1-1; v_gene: TRBV11-2
CDR3nt: TGTGCCAGCAGCAGACAGGGGGCCTCTGGAAACACCATATATTTT; CDR3aa: CASSRQGASGNTIYF; abundance: NA; d_gene: TRBD1; j_gene: TRBJ1-3; v_gene: TRBV28